This record covers a single T cell receptor beta chain. Authors' processing steps: Amplification of reference gene primers provided the estimated nucleated cell counts. Clones were read by immunoSEQ multiplex PCR, and TCRdb kept only the in-frame ones, dropping some. The D gene and trimming were derived from the DNA, and the V and J assignments and clone size from that table. The data contain 250,000 to 300,000 clones, about 83% of them singletons. Germline CDR1 SGHAT, CDR2 FQNNGV. The CDR3 runs 15 residues. The V segment lost 5 bases and the J segment 7 bases; nucleotides outside the gene matches: 9. The sample comes from a study of blood T cell repertoires in COVID-19. About the research overall: From the United States, Italy and Spain came samples of acute and convalescent COVID-19. Nucleic acid was either cDNA or gDNA, and it came from T cells, B-cell-depleted T cells, or PBMCs.

This receptor was identified in a man aged 80 or over with acute or convalescent COVID-19. J is TRBJ2-2 and V is TRBV11-2; TRBD2 aligns across 8 bases. The specimen was peripheral blood. Here the CDR3 DNA reads TGTGCCAGCAGCCCCTTTCCGACTAGCGACGGGGAGCTGTTTTTT. Translating gives CASSPFPTSDGELFF.